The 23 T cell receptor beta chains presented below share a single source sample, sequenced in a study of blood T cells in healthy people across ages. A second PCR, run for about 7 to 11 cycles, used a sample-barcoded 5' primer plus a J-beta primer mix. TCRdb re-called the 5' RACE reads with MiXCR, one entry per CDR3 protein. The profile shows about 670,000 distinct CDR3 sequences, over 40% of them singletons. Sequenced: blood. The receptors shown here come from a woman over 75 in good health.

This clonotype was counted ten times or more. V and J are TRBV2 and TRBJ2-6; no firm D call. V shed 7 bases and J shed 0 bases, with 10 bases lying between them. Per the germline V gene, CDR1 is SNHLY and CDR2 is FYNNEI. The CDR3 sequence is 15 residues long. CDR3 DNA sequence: TGTGCCAGCACCGCGGACCTCTCTGGGGCCAACGTCCTGACTTTC. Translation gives CASTADLSGANVLTF.

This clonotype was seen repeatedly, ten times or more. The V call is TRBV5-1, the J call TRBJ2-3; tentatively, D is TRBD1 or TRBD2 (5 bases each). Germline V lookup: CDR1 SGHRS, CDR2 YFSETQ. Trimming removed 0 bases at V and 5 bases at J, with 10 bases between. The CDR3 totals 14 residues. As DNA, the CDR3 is TGCGCCAGCAGCTTGGACCAGGGAGTAGATACGCAGTATTTT. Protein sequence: CASSLDQGVDTQYF. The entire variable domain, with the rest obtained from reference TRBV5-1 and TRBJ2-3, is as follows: KAGVTQTPRYLIKTRGQQVTLSCSPISGHRSVSWYQQTPGQGLQFLFEYFSETQRNKGNFPGRFSGRQFSNSRSEMNVSTLELGDSALYLCASSLDQGVDTQYFGPGTRLTVL.

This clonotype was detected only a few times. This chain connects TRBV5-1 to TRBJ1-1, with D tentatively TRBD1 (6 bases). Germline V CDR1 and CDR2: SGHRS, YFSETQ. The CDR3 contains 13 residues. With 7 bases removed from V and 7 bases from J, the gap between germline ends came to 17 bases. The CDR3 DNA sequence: TGCGCCAGCCAATTTTGGGGGGCGGGTGAAGCTTTCTTT. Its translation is CASQFWGAGEAFF. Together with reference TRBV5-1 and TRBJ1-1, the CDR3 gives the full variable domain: KAGVTQTPRYLIKTRGQQVTLSCSPISGHRSVSWYQQTPGQGLQFLFEYFSETQRNKGNFPGRFSGRQFSNSRSEMNVSTLELGDSALYLCASQFWGAGEAFFGQGTRLTVV.

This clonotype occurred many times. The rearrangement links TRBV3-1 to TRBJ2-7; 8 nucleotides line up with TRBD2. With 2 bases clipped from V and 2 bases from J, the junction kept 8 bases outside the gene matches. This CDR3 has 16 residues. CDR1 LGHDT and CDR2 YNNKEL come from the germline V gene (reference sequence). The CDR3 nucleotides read TGTGCCAGCAGCCAAAGAGCGGGAGTCCAGACCTACGAGCAGTACTTC. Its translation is CASSQRAGVQTYEQYF.

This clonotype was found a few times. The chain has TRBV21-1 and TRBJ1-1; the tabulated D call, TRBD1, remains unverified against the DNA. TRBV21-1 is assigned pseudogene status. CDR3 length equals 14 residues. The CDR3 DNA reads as TGTGCCAGCAGCAAAAGGGTCAGGGGGCAAGTAGCTTTCTTT. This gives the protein CASSKRVRGQVAFF.

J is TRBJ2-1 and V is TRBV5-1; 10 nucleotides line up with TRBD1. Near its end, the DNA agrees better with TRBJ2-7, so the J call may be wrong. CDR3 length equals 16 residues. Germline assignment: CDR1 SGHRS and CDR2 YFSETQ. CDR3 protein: CASSATTGGAYNEQYF. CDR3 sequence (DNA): TGCGCCAGCAGCGCCACGACAGGGGGCGCCTACAATGAGCAGTACTTC.

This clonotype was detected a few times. CDR3 sequence reads: CASSLDTSYGYTF. DNA of the CDR3: TGTGCCAGCAGCCTCGACACTTCCTATGGCTACACCTTC. V usage is TRBV7-2 and J usage is TRBJ1-2; D is unclear. The V and J ends lost 5 bases and 4 bases respectively, with 11 bases between them. Germline loops: CDR1 SGHTA, CDR2 FQGNSA. CDR3 length: 13 residues.

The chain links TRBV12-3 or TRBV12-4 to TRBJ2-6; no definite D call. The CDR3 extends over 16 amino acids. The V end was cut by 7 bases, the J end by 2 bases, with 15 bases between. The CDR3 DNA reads TGTGCCAGCAACTTAGGGCATAGTACTGGGGCCAACGTCCTGACTTTC. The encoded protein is CASNLGHSTGANVLTF.

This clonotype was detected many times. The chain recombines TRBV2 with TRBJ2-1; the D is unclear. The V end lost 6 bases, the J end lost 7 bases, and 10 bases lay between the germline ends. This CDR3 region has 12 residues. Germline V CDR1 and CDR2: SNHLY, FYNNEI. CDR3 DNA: TGTGCCAGCAGGGTCGGTGGGAATGAGCAGTTCTTC. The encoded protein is CASRVGGNEQFF.

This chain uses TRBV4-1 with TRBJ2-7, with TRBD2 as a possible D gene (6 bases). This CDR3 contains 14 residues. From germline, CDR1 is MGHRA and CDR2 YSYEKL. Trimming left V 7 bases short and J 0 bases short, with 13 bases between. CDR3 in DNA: TGCGCCAGCAACCGGGACTTTAGCTCCTACGAGCAGTACTTC. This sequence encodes CASNRDFSSYEQYF.

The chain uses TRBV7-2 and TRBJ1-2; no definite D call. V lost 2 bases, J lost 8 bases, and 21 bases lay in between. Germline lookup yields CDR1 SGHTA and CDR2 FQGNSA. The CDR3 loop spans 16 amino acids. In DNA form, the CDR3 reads TGTGCCAGCAGCTTAATCCCTGGCGAGGCCGGGTCCGGCTACACCTTC. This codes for CASSLIPGEAGSGYTF.

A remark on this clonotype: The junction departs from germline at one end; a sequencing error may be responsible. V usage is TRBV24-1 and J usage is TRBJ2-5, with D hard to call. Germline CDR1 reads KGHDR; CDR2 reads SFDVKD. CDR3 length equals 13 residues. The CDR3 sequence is CAASSPEKETQYF. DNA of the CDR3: TGTGCCGCCAGTAGTCCGGAGAAAGAGACCCAGTACTTC.

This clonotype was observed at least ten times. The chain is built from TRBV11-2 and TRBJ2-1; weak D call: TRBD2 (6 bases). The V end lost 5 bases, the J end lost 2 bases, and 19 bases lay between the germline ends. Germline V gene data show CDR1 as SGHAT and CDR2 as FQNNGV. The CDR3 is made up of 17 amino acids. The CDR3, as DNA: TGTGCCAGCAGCATCGCTCCGGGACTGGGCCCCTACAATGAGCAGTTCTTC. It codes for CASSIAPGLGPYNEQFF.

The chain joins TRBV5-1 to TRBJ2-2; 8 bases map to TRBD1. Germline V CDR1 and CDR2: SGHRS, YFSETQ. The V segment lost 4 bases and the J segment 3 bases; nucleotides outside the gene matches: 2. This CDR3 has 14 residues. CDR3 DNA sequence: TGCGCCAGCAGCGAGACAGGGGACACCGGGGAGCTGTTTTTT. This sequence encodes CASSETGDTGELFF.

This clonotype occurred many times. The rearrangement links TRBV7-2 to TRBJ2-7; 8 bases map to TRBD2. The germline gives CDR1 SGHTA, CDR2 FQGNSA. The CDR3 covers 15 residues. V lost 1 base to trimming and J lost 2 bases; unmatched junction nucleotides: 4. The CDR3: CASSLGGLGTYEQYF. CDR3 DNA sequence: TGTGCCAGCAGCTTAGGGGGACTAGGGACCTACGAGCAGTACTTC. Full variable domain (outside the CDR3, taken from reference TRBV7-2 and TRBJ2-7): GAGVSQSPSNKVTEKGKDVELRCDPISGHTALYWYRQSLGQGLEFLIYFQGNSAPDKSGLPSDRFSAERTGGSVSTLTIQRTQQEDSAVYLCASSLGGLGTYEQYFGPGTRLTVT.

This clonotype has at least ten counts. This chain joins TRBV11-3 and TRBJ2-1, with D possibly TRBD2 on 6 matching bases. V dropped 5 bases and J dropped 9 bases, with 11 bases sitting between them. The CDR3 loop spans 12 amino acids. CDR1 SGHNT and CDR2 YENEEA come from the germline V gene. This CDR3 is CASSRDFGEQFF. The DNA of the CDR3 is TGTGCCAGCAGCCGGGACTTTGGTGAGCAGTTCTTC. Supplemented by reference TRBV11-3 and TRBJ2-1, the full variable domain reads EAGVVQSPRYKIIEKKQPVAFWCNPISGHNTLYWYLQNLGQGPELLIRYENEEAVDDSQLPKDRFSAERLKGVDSTLKIQPAELGDSAVYLCASSRDFGEQFFGPGTRLTVL.

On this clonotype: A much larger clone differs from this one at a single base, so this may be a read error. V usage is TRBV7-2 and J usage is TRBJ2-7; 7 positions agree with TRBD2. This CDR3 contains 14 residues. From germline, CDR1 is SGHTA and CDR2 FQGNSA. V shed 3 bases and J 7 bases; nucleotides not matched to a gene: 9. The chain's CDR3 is CASSFTAGANEQYF. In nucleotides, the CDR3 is TGTGCCAGCAGCTTTACTGCGGGAGCCAATGAGCAGTACTTC. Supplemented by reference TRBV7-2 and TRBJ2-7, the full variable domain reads GAGVSQSPSNKVTEKGKDVELRCDPISGHTALYWYRQSLGQGLEFLIYFQGNSAPDKSGLPSDRFSAERTGGSVSTLTIQRTQQEDSAVYLCASSFTAGANEQYFGPGTRLTVT.

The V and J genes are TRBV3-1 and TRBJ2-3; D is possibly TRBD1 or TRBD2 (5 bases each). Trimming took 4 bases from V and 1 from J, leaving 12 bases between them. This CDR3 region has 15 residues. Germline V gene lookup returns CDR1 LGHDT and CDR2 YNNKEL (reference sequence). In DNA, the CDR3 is TGTGCCAGCAGCCCTCCGGGGCCTGGCACAGATACGCAGTATTTT. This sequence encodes CASSPPGPGTDTQYF.

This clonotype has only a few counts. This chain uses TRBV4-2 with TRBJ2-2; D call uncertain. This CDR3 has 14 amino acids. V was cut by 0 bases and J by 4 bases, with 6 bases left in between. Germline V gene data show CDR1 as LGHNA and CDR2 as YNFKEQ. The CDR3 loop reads CASSQERTTGELFF. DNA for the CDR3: TGTGCCAGCAGCCAAGAAAGAACCACCGGGGAGCTGTTTTTT.

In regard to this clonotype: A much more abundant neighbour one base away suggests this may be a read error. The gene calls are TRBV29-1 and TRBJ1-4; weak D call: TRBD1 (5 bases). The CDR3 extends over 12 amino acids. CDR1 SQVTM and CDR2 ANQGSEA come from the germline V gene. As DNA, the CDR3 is TGCAGCGTTGGACAGCCGAATGAAGAACTGTTTTTT. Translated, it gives CSVGQPNEELFF.

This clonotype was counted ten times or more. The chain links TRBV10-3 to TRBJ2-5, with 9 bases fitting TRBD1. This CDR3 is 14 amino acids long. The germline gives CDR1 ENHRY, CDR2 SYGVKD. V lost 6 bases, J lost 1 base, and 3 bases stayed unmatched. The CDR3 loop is CAISEQGAQETQYF. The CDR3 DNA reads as TGTGCCATCAGCGAACAGGGGGCCCAAGAGACCCAGTACTTC.

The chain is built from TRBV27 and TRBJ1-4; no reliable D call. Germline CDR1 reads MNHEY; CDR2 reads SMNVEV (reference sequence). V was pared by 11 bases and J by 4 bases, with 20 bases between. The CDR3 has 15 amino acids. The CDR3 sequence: CAARSRRGVNEKLFF. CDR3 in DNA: TGTGCCGCCAGGTCCCGCCGAGGAGTTAATGAAAAACTGTTTTTT.

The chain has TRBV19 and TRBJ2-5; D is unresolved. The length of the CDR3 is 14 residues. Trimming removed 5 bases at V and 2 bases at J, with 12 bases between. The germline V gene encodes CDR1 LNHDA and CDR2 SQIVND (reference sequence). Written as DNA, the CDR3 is TGTGCCAGTAGTCACGGTAACGCTCAAGAGACCCAGTACTTC. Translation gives CASSHGNAQETQYF.